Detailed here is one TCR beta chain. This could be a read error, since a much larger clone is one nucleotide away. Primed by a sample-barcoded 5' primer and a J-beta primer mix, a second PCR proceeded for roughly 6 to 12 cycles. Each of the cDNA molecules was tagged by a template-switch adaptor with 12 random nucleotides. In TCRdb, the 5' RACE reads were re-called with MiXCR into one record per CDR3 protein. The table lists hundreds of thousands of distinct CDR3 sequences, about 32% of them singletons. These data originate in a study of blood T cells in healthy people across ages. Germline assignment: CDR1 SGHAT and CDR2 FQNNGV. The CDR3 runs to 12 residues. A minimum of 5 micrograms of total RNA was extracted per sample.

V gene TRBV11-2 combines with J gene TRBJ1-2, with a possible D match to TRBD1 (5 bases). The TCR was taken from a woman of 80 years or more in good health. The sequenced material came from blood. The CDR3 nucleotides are TGTGCCGGCAGCTTAGTAGGGGCTGGCTACACCTTC. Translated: CAGSLVGAGYTF.